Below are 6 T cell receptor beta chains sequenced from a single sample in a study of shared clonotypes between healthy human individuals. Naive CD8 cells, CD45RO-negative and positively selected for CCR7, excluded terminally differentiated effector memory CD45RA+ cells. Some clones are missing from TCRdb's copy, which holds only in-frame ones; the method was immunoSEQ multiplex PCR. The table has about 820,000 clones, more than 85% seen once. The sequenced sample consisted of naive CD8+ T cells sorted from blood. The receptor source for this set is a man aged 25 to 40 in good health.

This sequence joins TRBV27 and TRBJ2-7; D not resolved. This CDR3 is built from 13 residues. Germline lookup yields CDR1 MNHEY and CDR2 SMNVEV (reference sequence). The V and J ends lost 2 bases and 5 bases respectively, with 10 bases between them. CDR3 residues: CASSLTFTNEQYF. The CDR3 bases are TGTGCCAGCAGTTTAACGTTTACGAACGAGCAGTACTTC.

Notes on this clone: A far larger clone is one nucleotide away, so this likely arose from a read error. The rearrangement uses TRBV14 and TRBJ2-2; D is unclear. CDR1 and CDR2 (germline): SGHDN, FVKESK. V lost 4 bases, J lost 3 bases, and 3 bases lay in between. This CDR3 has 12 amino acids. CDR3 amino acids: CASSPDTGELFF. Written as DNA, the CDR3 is TGTGCCAGCAGCCCAGACACCGGGGAGCTGTTTTTT.

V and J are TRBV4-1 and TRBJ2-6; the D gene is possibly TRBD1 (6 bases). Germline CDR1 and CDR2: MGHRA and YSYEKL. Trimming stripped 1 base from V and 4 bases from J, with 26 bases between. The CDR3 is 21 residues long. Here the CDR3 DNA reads TGCGCCAGCAGCCAAGGTCCGCTTCTTTGGACCAGGGGATCCGGGGCCAACGTCCTGACTTTC. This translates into CASSQGPLLWTRGSGANVLTF.

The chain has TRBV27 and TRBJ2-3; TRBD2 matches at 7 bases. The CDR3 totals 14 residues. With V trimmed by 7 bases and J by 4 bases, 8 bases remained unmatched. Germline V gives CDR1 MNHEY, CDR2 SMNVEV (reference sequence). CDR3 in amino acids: CASISAGVPDTQYF. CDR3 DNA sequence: TGTGCCAGCATTTCCGCGGGAGTCCCAGATACGCAGTATTTT.

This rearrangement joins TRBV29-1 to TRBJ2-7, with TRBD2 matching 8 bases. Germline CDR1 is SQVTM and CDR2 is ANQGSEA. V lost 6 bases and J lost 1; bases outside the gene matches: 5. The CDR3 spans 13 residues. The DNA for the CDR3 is TGCAGCGTCCTGACTAGCGCTTCCTACGAGCAGTACTTC. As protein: CSVLTSASYEQYF.

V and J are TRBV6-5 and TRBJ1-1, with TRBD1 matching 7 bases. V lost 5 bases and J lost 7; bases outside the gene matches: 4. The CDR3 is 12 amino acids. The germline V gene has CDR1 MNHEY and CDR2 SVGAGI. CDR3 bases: TGTGCCAGCAGTCGACAGGGAATTGAAGCTTTCTTT. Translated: CASSRQGIEAFF.